The rows below give T cell receptor beta chains drawn from one sample of a study of blood T cell repertoires in COVID-19. This table comes from immunoSEQ multiplex PCR, and its TCRdb copy is limited to in-frame clones, with some not included. The repertoire holds fewer than 200,000 clones, with under 90% as singletons. The sample taken for sequencing was PBMCs or T cells enriched from blood (not recorded which). Receptors were obtained from a man aged 50-60 years who had recovered from COVID-19. The CDR3 runs from the conserved cysteine through the conserved F or W. D genes are given only for firm matches. Expanded clones are given a class, and other clones once, few, many or no size at all.

V gene	clone size	J gene	D gene	CDR3 DNA	CDR3 protein
TRBV15	.	TRBJ2-7	.	TGTGCCACCAGCAGAGCGCAGGCCAACGAGCAGTACTTC	CATSRAQANEQYF
TRBV4-1	.	TRBJ1-2	.	TGCGCCAGCAGCCAAGGACAGGAATATGGCTACACCTTC	CASSQGQEYGYTF
TRBV4-3	.	TRBJ2-1	.	TGCGCCAGCAGCCAGACACCTCAGGGGAATGAGCAGTTCTTC	CASSQTPQGNEQFF
TRBV25-1	.	TRBJ1-1	.	TGTGCCAGCAGTGAATACGGCAGGGCGAACACTGAAGCTTTCTTT	CASSEYGRANTEAFF
TRBV7-9	.	TRBJ2-2	.	TGTGCCAGCAAGGTTGCGGGACAGTCGAACACCGGGGAGCTGTTTTTT	CASKVAGQSNTGELFF
TRBV4-1	.	TRBJ2-7	TRBD1	TGCGCCAGCAGCCAAGTCGTCAGGGGGTCGGCCGAGCAGTACTTC	CASSQVVRGSAEQYF
TRBV21-1	.	TRBJ1-6	.	TGTGCCAGCAGCAAAGCTGGAGGCCGGAGAAATTCACCCCTCCACTTT	CASSKAGGRRNSPLHF
TRBV12-5	.	TRBJ2-4	TRBD1	TGTGCTAGTCCTGACAGGGGGGACATTCAGTACTTC	CASPDRGDIQYF
TRBV6-1	.	TRBJ1-5	.	TGTGCCAGCAGCGAAGTGGGACAAGCAGGGAATCAGCCCCAGCATTTT	CASSEVGQAGNQPQHF
TRBV4-3	.	TRBJ1-1	.	TGCGCCAGCAGCCAAGATCGGCGGGCCCTGAACACTGAAGCTTTCTTT	CASSQDRRALNTEAFF
TRBV7-3	.	TRBJ2-3	.	TGTGCCAGCAGCGCGCCGACGGGTATCATCACAGATACGCAGTATTTT	CASSAPTGIITDTQYF
TRBV7-3	.	TRBJ2-6	TRBD1	TGTGCCAGCAGCCCCCGAGGACAGGCTAGCTCTGGGGCCAACGTCCTGACTTTC	CASSPRGQASSGANVLTF
TRBV7-3	few	TRBJ1-2	.	TGTGCCAGCAGTCCCGCGGGGGGCGCCTATGGCTACACCTTC	CASSPAGGAYGYTF
TRBV5-5	.	TRBJ2-3	.	TGTGCCAGCAGCTTGGCTCCAGCCTCGACTGAAGATACGCAGTATTTT	CASSLAPASTEDTQYF
TRBV18	.	TRBJ2-2	TRBD1	TGTGCCAGCTCGTCTCCGGGACAGGGCCCCTTCGCGAACACCGGGGAGCTGTTTTTT	CASSSPGQGPFANTGELFF
TRBV28	.	TRBJ2-3	TRBD2	TGTGCCAGCAGAACAGGGACTAGCGGGAGGGCAGATACGCAGTATTTT	CASRTGTSGRADTQYF
TRBV29-1	.	TRBJ1-1	TRBD1	TGCAGCGTATCCAGGGGGCTAAACACTGAAGCTTTCTTT	CSVSRGLNTEAFF
TRBV6-1	.	TRBJ2-1	TRBD1	TGTGCCAGCAGTGACTACCGGGACAGAATATACAATGAGCAGTTCTTC	CASSDYRDRIYNEQFF
TRBV5-6	.	TRBJ1-3	.	TGTGCCAGCAGCGGAACAGGGTTCGGGGACACCATATATTTT	CASSGTGFGDTIYF
TRBV7-9	once	TRBJ1-1	TRBD1	TGTGCCAGCAGCAGACAGGGGGTGGGGACTGAAGCTTTCTTT	CASSRQGVGTEAFF
TRBV19	.	TRBJ1-1	TRBD1	TGTGCCAGTAGGGCCGGGACAGGCAATCAATTGAACACTGAAGCTTTCTTT	CASRAGTGNQLNTEAFF
TRBV5-5	.	TRBJ2-7	.	TGTGCCAGCAGCTTGATGAACGGCTACGAGCAGTACTTC	CASSLMNGYEQYF
TRBV7-3	.	TRBJ2-6	.	TGTGCCAGCAGCACGGACAGTTCTGGGGCCAACGTCCTGACTTTC	CASSTDSSGANVLTF
TRBV30	.	TRBJ1-2	.	TGTGCCTGGAGCCGGGGTAACTATGGCTACACCTTC	CAWSRGNYGYTF
TRBV29-1	.	TRBJ2-7	TRBD1	TGCAGCGTTGCCTCCGGGACAGCTTACGAGCAGTACTTC	CSVASGTAYEQYF
TRBV29-1	.	TRBJ1-2	.	TGCAGCGTTGCGGCCACCGCTAACTATGTCTACACCTTC	CSVAATANYVYTF
TRBV7-2	.	TRBJ2-5	TRBD2	TGTGCCAGCAGCCAGGGACTAGCGGGGGGCGGAGAGACCCAGTACTTC	CASSQGLAGGGETQYF
TRBV5-1	.	TRBJ2-2	.	TGCGCCAGCAGCTTGGAAGTCGGTAGCACCGGGGAGCTGTTTTTT	CASSLEVGSTGELFF
TRBV9	.	TRBJ2-2	.	TGTGCCAGCAGCGTCGGTCCCGGGGAGCTGTTTTTT	CASSVGPGELFF